A single sample is the source of the 31 T cell receptor beta chains below, sequenced in a study of T cell repertoires in cytomegalovirus infection. MiXCR was run by TCRdb on the reads, yielding one entry per CDR3 protein. The sample includes some 920,000 distinct CDR3 sequences, 25% to 40% of them seen just once. These TCRs are of unknown antigen specificity. Sequencing used cultured CD8+ T cells from PBMCs, obtained from culture after CMV antigen stimulation. These receptors originate from a human donor in good health (CMV status not recorded). Some clones in this sample may be carry-over from other donors' samples.

The J gene is TRBJ1-5, the V gene TRBV15; tentatively, D is TRBD1 (5 bases). Trimming removed 3 bases from V and 1 base from J, with 10 bases in between. CDR1 is LNHNV and CDR2 is YYDKDF in the germline V gene (reference sequence). The CDR3 is 15 residues long. The CDR3 spells CATSSGTASNQPQHF. The CDR3 nucleotides are TGTGCCACCAGCAGCGGGACGGCAAGCAATCAGCCCCAGCATTTT.

The chain joins TRBV7-9 to TRBJ2-7; D unclear. Trimming shortened V by 2 bases and J by 5 bases, and 7 bases separated the two germline ends. Germline assignment: CDR1 SEHNR and CDR2 FQNEAQ (reference sequence). The CDR3 has 12 residues. The CDR3 loop is CASSLLTHEQYF. In DNA, the CDR3 is TGTGCCAGCAGCTTACTAACCCACGAGCAGTACTTC.

The chain joins TRBV7-8 to TRBJ1-1, with D possibly being TRBD1 (5 bases). The CDR3 is 14 amino acids. Germline values: CDR1 SGHVS, CDR2 FQNEAQ. With 5 bases removed from V and 0 bases from J, the gap between germline ends came to 10 bases. In nucleotides, the CDR3 is TGTGCCAGCAGCATGCAGGGCATGAACACTGAAGCTTTCTTT. This codes for CASSMQGMNTEAFF.

This clonotype was counted only a few times. The rearrangement joins TRBV5-1 to TRBJ1-1, with D possibly matching TRBD1 (5 bases). The ends were cut back, 3 bases at V and 5 bases at J, with 17 bases in the middle. The CDR3 sequence is 15 residues long. From germline, CDR1 is SGHRS and CDR2 YFSETQ. The CDR3 DNA is TGCGCCAGCAGCTCGGACACGGTCGGGCGGACTGAAGCTTTCTTT. It specifies CASSSDTVGRTEAFF.

V and J are TRBV11-1 and TRBJ2-3; no definite D call. This CDR3 has 16 residues. The germline gives CDR1 SGHAT, CDR2 FQDESV (reference sequence). V was cut by 5 bases and J by 4 bases, with 19 bases left in between. The CDR3: CASSPPPRGAADTQYF. CDR3 nucleotide sequence: TGTGCCAGCAGCCCCCCCCCCCGTGGAGCCGCAGATACGCAGTATTTT.

This clonotype was seen a handful of times. V gene TRBV18 combines with J gene TRBJ1-6; 7 nucleotides align to TRBD1. Trimming at V came to 3 bases and at J to 6 bases, leaving 14 bases not matched to a gene. The CDR3 is made up of 18 amino acids. Germline loops: CDR1 KGHSH, CDR2 LQKENI. CDR3 residues: CASSPGPLRQGGNSPLHF. The CDR3 nucleotides are TGTGCCAGCTCACCGGGGCCTTTGAGACAGGGAGGTAATTCACCCCTCCACTTT.

CDR3: CAISESMGTGELFF. CDR3 coding DNA: TGTGCCATCAGTGAGTCGATGGGGACCGGGGAGCTGTTTTTT. V usage is TRBV10-3 and J usage is TRBJ2-2; D not certain. The CDR3 is 14 residues long. CDR1 is ENHRY, CDR2 SYGVKD, per germline. The V end was cut by 0 bases, the J end by 5 bases, with 7 bases between.

At least ten counts were recorded for this clonotype. V and J are TRBV12-3 or TRBV12-4 and TRBJ1-1; 9 nucleotides agree with TRBD1. This CDR3 has 14 amino acids. Unmatched junction bases numbered 8, after V lost 6 bases and J lost 6 bases. The CDR3 region has the DNA TGTGCCAGCAGCCCAGTCGGGACAGGGTCTGAAGCTTTCTTT. This sequence encodes CASSPVGTGSEAFF.

This clonotype was detected many times. This chain connects TRBV7-2 to TRBJ2-6, with D unclear. This CDR3 is built from 13 residues. Germline assignment: CDR1 SGHTA and CDR2 FQGNSA. V lost 2 bases and J 3 bases, leaving 2 bases between the germline ends. The CDR3 loop is CASSLNGANVLTF. The CDR3 DNA is TGTGCCAGCAGCTTAAATGGGGCCAACGTCCTGACTTTC.

J is TRBJ2-2 and V is TRBV6-1; TRBD1 agrees at 8 bases. The CDR3 runs 18 residues. Unmatched junction bases numbered 16, after V lost 6 bases and J lost 4 bases. Per germline, CDR1 MNHNS and CDR2 SASEGT. The CDR3 region is CASSPNLDRAIGTGELFF. The DNA of the CDR3 is TGTGCCAGCAGCCCTAATTTGGACAGGGCCATCGGCACCGGGGAGCTGTTTTTT.

This clonotype has at least ten counts. This chain connects TRBV7-2 to TRBJ1-5; D is possibly TRBD1 (5 bases). CDR1 is SGHTA, CDR2 FQGNSA, per germline. The CDR3 sequence is 15 residues long. The V gene lost 2 bases and the J gene lost 3 bases, with 11 bases spanning the gap. DNA of the CDR3: TGTGCCAGCAGCTTAACCAGGGAATACAATCAGCCCCAGCATTTT. Protein: CASSLTREYNQPQHF.

The DNA of the CDR3 is TGTGTCTTTCTCCGGGGTGACTCCTACAATGAGCAGTTCTTC. It yields the protein CVFLRGDSYNEQFF. V and J are TRBV7-9 and TRBJ2-1; D might be TRBD2 (5 bases). Germline assignment: CDR1 SEHNR and CDR2 FQNEAQ (reference sequence). This CDR3 is built from 14 residues. The full variable domain, with the rest looked up from reference TRBV7-9 and TRBJ2-1, is DTGVSQNPRHKITKRGQNVTFRCDPISEHNRLYWYRQTLGQGPEFLTYFQNEAQLEKSRLLSDRFSAERPKGSFSTLEIQRTEQGDSAMYLCVFLRGDSYNEQFFGPGTRLTVL.

This clonotype was seen a single time. This chain joins TRBV2 and TRBJ1-1, with no clear D. The CDR3 has 14 amino acids. Germline V gene sequence: CDR1 SNHLY, CDR2 FYNNEI. Trimming cost V 1 base and J 8 bases, with 14 bases left between them. CDR3 protein: CASSEESRVREAFF. CDR3 coding DNA: TGTGCCAGCAGTGAAGAATCCCGTGTACGCGAAGCTTTCTTT. The complete variable domain, with remaining parts taken from reference TRBV2 and TRBJ1-1, reads EPEVTQTPSHQVTQMGQEVILRCVPISNHLYFYWYRQILGQKVEFLVSFYNNEISEKSEIFDDQFSVERPDGSNFTLKIRSTKLEDSAMYFCASSEESRVREAFFGQGTRLTVV.

This clonotype has a handful of counts. The chain carries TRBV7-6 and TRBJ1-5; unclear D gene. Between the trimmed V and J ends, which lost 5 bases and 3 bases, there was a span of 26 bases. CDR1 and CDR2 (germline): SGHVS, FNYEAQ. The CDR3 contains 19 residues. The CDR3 here is CASSPFPPARELHNQPQHF. In nucleotides, the CDR3 is TGTGCCAGCAGCCCGTTTCCGCCGGCGAGGGAATTACACAATCAGCCCCAGCATTTT.

The V call is TRBV4-1, the J call TRBJ2-2; unclear D gene. Trimming took off 0 bases at V and 7 bases at J, with 9 bases between the two ends. Germline CDR1 MGHRA, CDR2 YSYEKL. The CDR3 sequence is 14 residues long. The CDR3 DNA is TGCGCCAGCAGCCAAGAACCGGTGGACGGGGAGCTGTTTTTT. Amino acids: CASSQEPVDGELFF.

The chain joins TRBV7-2 to TRBJ1-1, with a weak D call TRBD1 (5 bases). The V end was cut by 1 base, the J end by 6 bases, with 18 bases between. The CDR3 length is 16 residues. Per germline, CDR1 SGHTA and CDR2 FQGNSA. CDR3 coding DNA: TGTGCCAGCAGCTTAGGAACGGGTGGGGGTAAGGCTGAAGCTTTCTTT. It codes for CASSLGTGGGKAEAFF.

Comment on this clonotype: At one boundary the junction diverges from the germline segment, which might be a read error. The rearrangement uses TRBV7-6 and TRBJ1-5; TRBD1 is a possible D gene (6 bases). The CDR3 has 17 amino acids. Germline CDR1 SGHVS, CDR2 FNYEAQ. CDR3 in DNA: TGTGCCAGCAGCCTCCGATCCCGGGACGGGGCAGGACAGCCCCAGCATTTC. Its protein is CASSLRSRDGAGQPQHF.

The chain has TRBV27 and TRBJ1-4, with D maybe TRBD1 (6 bases). This CDR3 spans 15 amino acids. From germline, CDR1 is MNHEY and CDR2 SMNVEV (reference sequence). V was trimmed by 2 bases and J by 4 bases, leaving 11 bases between them. The CDR3 DNA reads TGTGCCAGCAGTTTAGGGGGGCGCGTTAATGAAAAACTGTTTTTT. Its translation: CASSLGGRVNEKLFF.

This clonotype has ten or more counts. This rearrangement joins TRBV7-9 to TRBJ2-1; D is uncertain. Trimming stripped 5 bases from V and 4 bases from J, with 15 bases between. Germline V gives CDR1 SEHNR, CDR2 FQNEAQ (reference sequence). The CDR3 contains 15 residues. The CDR3 reads CASSGSLDGYNEQFF. As DNA, the CDR3 is TGTGCCAGCAGCGGATCACTGGACGGTTACAATGAGCAGTTCTTC.

The chain combines TRBV20-1 with TRBJ1-4; D is perhaps TRBD1 (5 bases). The ends were cut back, 6 bases at V and 5 bases at J, with 13 bases in the middle. Germline V gives CDR1 DFQATT, CDR2 SNEGSKA (reference sequence). This CDR3 spans 13 amino acids. CDR3 DNA: TGCAGTGCCCGGGGCCGAGAGAATGAAAAACTGTTTTTT. Translated: CSARGRENEKLFF.

This clonotype was picked up many times. The junction departs from the called germline gene at one end, perhaps through a read error. The chain is built from TRBV7-8 and TRBJ1-4, with unresolved D. The CDR3 is 16 residues long. Germline CDR1 is SGHVS and CDR2 is FQNEAQ. CDR3 region: CASSLAGGGRDEKLFF. The DNA for the CDR3 is TGTGCCAGCAGCCTAGCTGGCGGAGGTCGGGATGAAAAACTGTTTTTT. Using reference TRBV7-8 and TRBJ1-4 for the parts outside the CDR3, the full variable domain is GAGVSQSPRYKVAKRGQDVALRCDPISGHVSLFWYQQALGQGPEFLTYFQNEAQLDKSGLPSDRFFAERPEGSVSTLKIQRTQQEDSAVYLCASSLAGGGRDEKLFFGSGTQLSVL.

The chain combines TRBV29-1 with TRBJ2-5, with D unresolved. Germline CDR1 is SQVTM and CDR2 is ANQGSEA. V lost 0 bases and J 0 bases, leaving 11 bases between the germline ends. The CDR3 covers 15 residues. CDR3 amino acids: CSVEDTVNYQETQYF. CDR3 bases: TGCAGCGTTGAAGACACAGTGAACTACCAAGAGACCCAGTACTTC.

This clonotype showed up many times. The genes are TRBV7-2 and TRBJ2-3; 9 bases are a match to TRBD1. This CDR3 has 15 amino acids. Germline CDR1 and CDR2: SGHTA and FQGNSA. With 4 bases clipped from V and 2 bases from J, the junction kept 4 bases outside the gene matches. The CDR3 nucleotides read TGTGCCAGCAGCTGGGGACAGGGTTCCACAGATACGCAGTATTTT. It translates to CASSWGQGSTDTQYF.

There are a few counts of this clonotype. V is TRBV6-2 or TRBV6-3 and J is TRBJ2-7; weak D call: TRBD2 (6 bases). CDR1 is MNHEY and CDR2 is SVGEGT in the germline V gene. V lost 8 bases, J lost 4 bases, and 15 bases lay in between. The CDR3 totals 13 residues. CDR3 sequence: CASGGTVPYEQYV. In DNA, the CDR3 is TGTGCCAGCGGGGGGACGGTGCCGTACGAGCAGTACGTC.

This clonotype was counted many times. The genes are TRBV7-6 and TRBJ2-1; D perhaps matches TRBD1 (6 bases). The CDR3 contains 17 residues. Trimming stripped 1 base from V and 0 bases from J, with 13 bases between. CDR1 and CDR2 from the germline V gene are SGHVS and FNYEAQ. CDR3 sequence: CASSLVDGQNSYNEQFF. CDR3 bases: TGTGCCAGCAGCTTAGTGGACGGACAGAACTCCTACAATGAGCAGTTCTTC.

This clonotype was recorded a few times. CDR3 DNA: TGTGCCATCAGTGAGTCCCTAGGTTTGGATAACTATGGCTACACCTTC. It encodes CAISESLGLDNYGYTF. V gene TRBV10-3 combines with J gene TRBJ1-2; unclear D gene. The CDR3 sequence is 16 residues long. V was trimmed by 0 bases and J by 1 base, leaving 12 bases between them. Germline CDR1 is ENHRY and CDR2 is SYGVKD.

Worth noting for this clonotype: The conserved final phenylalanine or tryptophan is absent from the CDR3, which likely points to a read error. V usage is TRBV4-2 and J usage is TRBJ2-7; weak D call: TRBD2 (5 bases). From germline, CDR1 is LGHNA and CDR2 YNFKEQ. Trimming pared 0 bases from V and 2 bases from J, leaving 11 bases between. This CDR3 is built from 15 residues. Here the CDR3 DNA reads TGTGCCAGCAGCCAAGATCAGGACTCCACCTACGAGCAGTACATC. Translated, it gives CASSQDQDSTYEQYI.

The chain joins TRBV27 to TRBJ1-1; no clear D. Trimming stripped 4 bases from V and 8 bases from J, with 11 bases between. The CDR3 is 12 amino acids. The germline gives CDR1 MNHEY, CDR2 SMNVEV (reference sequence). CDR3 in DNA: TGTGCCAGCAGTTCCAGACCCGGGGAAGCTTTCTTT. Translating it yields CASSSRPGEAFF.

The chain has TRBV28 and TRBJ1-2, with a weak D call TRBD1 (5 bases). The length of the CDR3 is 15 residues. Germline assignment: CDR1 MDHEN and CDR2 SYDVKM. V gave up 6 bases and J gave up 5 bases, with 19 bases separating them. The CDR3 DNA sequence: TGTGCCAGCAGCGTCGAGGGAATACAGGTATATGGCTACACCTTC. The encoded protein is CASSVEGIQVYGYTF.

DNA for the CDR3: TGTGCCGGCAGCGACACAGGGGCCGAGCAGTACGTC. As protein: CAGSDTGAEQYV. V is TRBV6-6 and J is TRBJ2-7, with 7 bases that match TRBD1. This CDR3 has 12 residues. CDR1 is MNHNY and CDR2 is SVGAGI in the germline V gene (reference sequence).

The rearrangement uses TRBV20-1 and TRBJ1-1; the D is unclear. V was shortened by 6 bases and J by 6 bases, with 14 bases between the two germline ends. The CDR3 runs 12 residues. CDR1 and CDR2 from the germline V gene are DFQATT and SNEGSKA (reference sequence). In nucleotides, the CDR3 is TGCAGTGCCCTATGGGGTTGGGCTGAAGCTTTCTTT. Encoded protein: CSALWGWAEAFF.